What follows describes a single TCR beta chain. This CDR3 has 16 residues. Per the germline V gene, CDR1 is SGHAT and CDR2 is FQNNGV. V gave up 5 bases and J gave up 1 base; unmatched junction bases: 6. These data come from a study of shared T cell receptors in the human thymus. Profiling relied on immunoSEQ multiplex PCR, and the TCRdb table lists in-frame clones only, not all of them. The profile shows about 660,000 clones, approximately 88% of them singletons. The same specimen was also included in a second study, on human thymus T cells. This second report adds: The thymus tissue came from resections taken during corrective heart surgery.

The rearrangement joins TRBV11-2 to TRBJ2-7; 12 nucleotides match TRBD2. This receptor was taken from a boy under two years old with a congenital heart defect. Sequencing input: thymocytes. The CDR3 DNA is TGTGCCAGCAGCCACCGGACTAGCGGGACTTCCTACGAGCAGTACTTC. Its translation: CASSHRTSGTSYEQYF.